Sequencing of this T cell receptor beta chain was carried out in a study of cytomegalovirus exposure and HLA in healthy donors. Study context: Unique TCR beta sequences numbering over 100 million came from about 179 million T cells in an earlier analysis. Among the approximately 400 genotyped donors, 81% were placed in the Caucasian-associated ancestry cluster.

Primers: 60 Vbeta forward and 13 Jbeta reverse. The method was immunoSEQ multiplex PCR; TCRdb's version includes in-frame clones alone and lacks a portion of them. The sample consists of some 130,000 clones, approximately 72% of them appearing once. Whole-study results and caveats: Based on reports, TCR beta sequences accurately predicted HLA-A and HLA-B alleles for most subjects.

Germline CDR1 is SQVTM and CDR2 is ANQGSEA. Trimming took 4 bases from V and 0 from J, leaving 6 bases between them. This CDR3 is 13 amino acids long. This clone was detected a few times. Antigen: not known. This sequence joins TRBV29-1 and TRBJ2-2; no reliable D call. Sample: PBMCs. This receptor was obtained from a human donor in good health. CDR3 DNA: TGCAGCGTTGGGGCAGCGAACACCGGGGAGCTGTTTTTT. Protein sequence: CSVGAANTGELFF.